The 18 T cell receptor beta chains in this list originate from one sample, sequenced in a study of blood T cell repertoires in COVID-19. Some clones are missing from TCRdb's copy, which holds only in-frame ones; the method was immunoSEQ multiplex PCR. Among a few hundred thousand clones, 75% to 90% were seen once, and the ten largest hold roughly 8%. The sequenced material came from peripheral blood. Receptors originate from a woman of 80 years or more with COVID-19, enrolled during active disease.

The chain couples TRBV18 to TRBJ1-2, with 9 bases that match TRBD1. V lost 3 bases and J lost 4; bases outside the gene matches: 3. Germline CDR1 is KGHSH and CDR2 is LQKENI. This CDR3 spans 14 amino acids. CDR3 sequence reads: CASSPGTGSYGYTF. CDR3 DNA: TGTGCCAGCTCACCCGGGACAGGGTCCTATGGCTACACCTTC. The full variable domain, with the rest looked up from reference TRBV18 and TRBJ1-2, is NAGVMQNPRHLVRRRGQEARLRCSPMKGHSHVYWYRQLPEEGLKFMVYLQKENIIDESGMPKERFSAEFPKEGPSILRIQQVVRGDSAAYFCASSPGTGSYGYTFGSGTRLTVV.

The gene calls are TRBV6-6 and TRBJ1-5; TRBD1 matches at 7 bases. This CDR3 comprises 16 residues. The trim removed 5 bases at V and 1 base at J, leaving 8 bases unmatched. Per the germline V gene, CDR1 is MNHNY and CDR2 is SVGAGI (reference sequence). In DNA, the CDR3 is TGTGCCAGCAGTCGGGGACAGCCGCGGAGCAATCAGCCCCAGCATTTT. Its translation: CASSRGQPRSNQPQHF.

This CDR3 is CASRGQGDQPQHF. In nucleotides, the CDR3 is TGTGCCAGCAGGGGACAGGGGGATCAGCCCCAGCATTTT. The J gene is TRBJ1-5, the V gene TRBV28; 11 bases fit TRBD1. The CDR3 runs to 13 residues. The germline gives CDR1 MDHEN, CDR2 SYDVKM. Trimming at V came to 6 bases and at J to 5 bases, leaving 0 bases not matched to a gene.

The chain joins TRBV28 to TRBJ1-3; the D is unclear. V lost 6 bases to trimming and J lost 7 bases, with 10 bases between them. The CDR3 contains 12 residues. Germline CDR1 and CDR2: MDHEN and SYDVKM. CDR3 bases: TGTGCCAGCAGCCCCGGGGTTAACACCATATATTTT. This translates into CASSPGVNTIYF.

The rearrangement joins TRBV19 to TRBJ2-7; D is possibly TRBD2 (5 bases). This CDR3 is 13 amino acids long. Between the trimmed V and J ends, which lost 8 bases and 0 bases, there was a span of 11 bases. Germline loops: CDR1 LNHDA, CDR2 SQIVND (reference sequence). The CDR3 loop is CASSGGFSYEQYF. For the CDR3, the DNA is TGTGCCAGTTCTGGCGGGTTCTCCTACGAGCAGTACTTC.

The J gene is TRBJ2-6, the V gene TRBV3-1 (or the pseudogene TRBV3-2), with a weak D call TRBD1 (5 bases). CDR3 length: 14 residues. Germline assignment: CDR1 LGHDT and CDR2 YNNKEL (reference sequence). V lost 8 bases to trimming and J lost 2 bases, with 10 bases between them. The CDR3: CASDQGTGANVLTF. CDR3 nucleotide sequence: TGTGCCAGCGATCAGGGAACTGGGGCCAACGTCCTGACTTTC.

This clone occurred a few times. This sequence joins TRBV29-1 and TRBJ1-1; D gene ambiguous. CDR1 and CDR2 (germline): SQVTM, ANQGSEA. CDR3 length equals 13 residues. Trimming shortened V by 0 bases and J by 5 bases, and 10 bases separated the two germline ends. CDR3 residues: CSVEDLPTTEAFF. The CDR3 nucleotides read TGCAGCGTTGAAGACCTACCTACGACTGAAGCTTTCTTT.

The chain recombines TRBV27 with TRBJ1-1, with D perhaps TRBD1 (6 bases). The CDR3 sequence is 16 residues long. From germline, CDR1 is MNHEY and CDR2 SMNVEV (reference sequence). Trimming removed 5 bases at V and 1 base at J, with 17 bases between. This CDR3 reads CASSRSQGKGNTEAFF. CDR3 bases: TGTGCCAGCAGTAGATCTCAGGGGAAGGGGAACACTGAAGCTTTCTTT.

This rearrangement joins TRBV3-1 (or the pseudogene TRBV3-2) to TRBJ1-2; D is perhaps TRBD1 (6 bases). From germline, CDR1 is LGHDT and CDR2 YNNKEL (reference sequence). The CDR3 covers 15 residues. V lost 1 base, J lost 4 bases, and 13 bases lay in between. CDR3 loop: CASSQGLTGTYGYTF. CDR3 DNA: TGTGCCAGCAGCCAAGGGCTCACAGGGACCTATGGCTACACCTTC.

CDR3 in DNA: TGTGCCAGCAGCGAGAGGGGACTGGCCCCAGATACGCAGTATTTT. This codes for CASSERGLAPDTQYF. The V call is TRBV2, the J call TRBJ2-3; a possible D gene is TRBD2 (6 bases). CDR1 SNHLY and CDR2 FYNNEI come from the germline V gene. The CDR3 is 15 residues long. The germline V and J ends were trimmed by 6 bases and 4 bases, with 17 bases remaining between them.

This CDR3 is CASSLGVAGGRNEQFF. In DNA form, the CDR3 reads TGCGCCAGCAGCTTGGGCGTAGCGGGAGGACGGAATGAGCAGTTCTTC. V and J are TRBV5-1 and TRBJ2-1; 10 bases align to TRBD2. The germline V gene encodes CDR1 SGHRS and CDR2 YFSETQ. The length of the CDR3 is 16 residues. V lost 0 bases and J lost 7; bases outside the gene matches: 7.

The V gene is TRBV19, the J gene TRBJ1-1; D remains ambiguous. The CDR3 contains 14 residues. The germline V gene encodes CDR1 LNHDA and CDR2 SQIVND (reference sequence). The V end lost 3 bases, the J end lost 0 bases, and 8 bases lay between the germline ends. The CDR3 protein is CASSILRMNTEAFF. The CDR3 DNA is TGTGCCAGTAGTATCCTCAGGATGAACACTGAAGCTTTCTTT.

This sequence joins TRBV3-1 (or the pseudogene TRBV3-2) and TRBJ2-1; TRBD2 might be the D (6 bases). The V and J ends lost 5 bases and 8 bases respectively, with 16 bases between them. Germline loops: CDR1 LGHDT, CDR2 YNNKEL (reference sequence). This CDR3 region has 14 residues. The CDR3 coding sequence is TGTGCCAGCAGCAGACTAGTCGGGGGTGATGAGCAGTTCTTC. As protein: CASSRLVGGDEQFF.

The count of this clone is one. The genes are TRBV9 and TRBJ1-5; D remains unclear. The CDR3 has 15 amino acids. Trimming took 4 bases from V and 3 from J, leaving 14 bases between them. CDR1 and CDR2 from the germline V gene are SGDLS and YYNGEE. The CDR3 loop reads CASSPLGGYNQPQHF. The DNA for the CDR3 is TGTGCCAGCAGCCCCTTAGGAGGCTACAATCAGCCCCAGCATTTT. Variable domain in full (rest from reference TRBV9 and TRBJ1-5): DSGVTQTPKHLITATGQRVTLRCSPRSGDLSVYWYQQSLDQGLQFLIQYYNGEERAKGNILERFSAQQFPDLHSELNLSSLELGDSALYFCASSPLGGYNQPQHFGDGTRLSIL.

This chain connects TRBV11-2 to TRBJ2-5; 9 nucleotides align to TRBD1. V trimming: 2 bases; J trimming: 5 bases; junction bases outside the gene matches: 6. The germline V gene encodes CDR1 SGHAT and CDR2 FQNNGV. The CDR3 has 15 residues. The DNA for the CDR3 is TGTGCCAGCAGCTTATTGGGACAGGGTTGGGAGACCCAGTACTTC. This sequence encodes CASSLLGQGWETQYF.

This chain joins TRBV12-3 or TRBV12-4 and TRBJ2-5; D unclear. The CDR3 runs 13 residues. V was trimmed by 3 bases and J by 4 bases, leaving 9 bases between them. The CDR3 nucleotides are TGTGCCAGCAGTTTGAGAGGAGTAGAGACCCAGTACTTC. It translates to CASSLRGVETQYF.

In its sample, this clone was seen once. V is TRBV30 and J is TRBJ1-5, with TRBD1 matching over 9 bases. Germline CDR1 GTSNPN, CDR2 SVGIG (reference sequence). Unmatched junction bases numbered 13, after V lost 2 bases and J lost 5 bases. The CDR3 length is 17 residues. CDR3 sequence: CAWSHPGTGHRDQPQHF. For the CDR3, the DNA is TGTGCCTGGAGTCACCCCGGGACAGGGCATAGGGATCAGCCCCAGCATTTT. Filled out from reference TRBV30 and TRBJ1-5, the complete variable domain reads SQTIHQWPATLVQPVGSPLSLECTVEGTSNPNLYWYRQAAGRGLQLLFYSVGIGQISSEVPQNLSASRPQDRQFILSSKKLLLSDSGFYLCAWSHPGTGHRDQPQHFGDGTRLSIL.

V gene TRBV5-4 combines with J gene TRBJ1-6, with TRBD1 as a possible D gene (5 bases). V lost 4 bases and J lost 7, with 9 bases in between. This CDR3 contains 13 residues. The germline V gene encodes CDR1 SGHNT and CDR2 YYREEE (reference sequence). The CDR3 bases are TGTGCCAGCAGCAACGACAGAAATTCACCCCTCCACTTT. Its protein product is CASSNDRNSPLHF.